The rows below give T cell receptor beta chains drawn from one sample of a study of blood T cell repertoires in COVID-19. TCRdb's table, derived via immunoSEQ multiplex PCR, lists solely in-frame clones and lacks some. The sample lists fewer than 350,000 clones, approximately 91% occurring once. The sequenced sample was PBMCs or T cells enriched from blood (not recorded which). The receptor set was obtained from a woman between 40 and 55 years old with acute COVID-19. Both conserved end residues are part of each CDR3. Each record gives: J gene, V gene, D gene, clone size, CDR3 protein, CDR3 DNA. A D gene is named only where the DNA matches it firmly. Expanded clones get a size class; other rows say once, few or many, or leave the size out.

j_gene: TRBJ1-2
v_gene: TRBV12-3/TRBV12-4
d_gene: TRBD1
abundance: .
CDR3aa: CASGQVGLYGYTF
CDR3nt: TGTGCCAGCGGACAGGTCGGACTCTATGGCTACACCTTC

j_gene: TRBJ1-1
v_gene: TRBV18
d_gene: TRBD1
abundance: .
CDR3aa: CASSPYLGQGSTEAFF
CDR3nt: TGTGCCAGCTCACCATATTTGGGACAGGGGAGTACTGAAGCTTTCTTT

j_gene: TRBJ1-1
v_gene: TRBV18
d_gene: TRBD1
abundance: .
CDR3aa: CASSLANLGQGHREAFF
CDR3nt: TGTGCCAGCTCACTCGCTAATCTGGGACAGGGACATCGAGAAGCTTTCTTT

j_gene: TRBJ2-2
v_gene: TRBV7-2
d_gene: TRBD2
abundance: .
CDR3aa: CASSLLAGGTGELFF
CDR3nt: TGTGCCAGCAGCTTACTAGCGGGGGGGACCGGGGAGCTGTTTTTT

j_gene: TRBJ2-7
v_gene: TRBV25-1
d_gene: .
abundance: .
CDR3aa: CASSDGAGDYEQYF
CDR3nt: TGTGCCAGCAGTGATGGGGCAGGGGATTACGAGCAGTACTTC

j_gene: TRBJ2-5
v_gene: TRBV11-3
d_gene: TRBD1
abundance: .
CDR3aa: CASSPTGSRETQYF
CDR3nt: TGTGCCAGCAGCCCGACAGGGTCTCGGGAGACCCAGTACTTC

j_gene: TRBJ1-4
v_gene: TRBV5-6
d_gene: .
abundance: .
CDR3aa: CASSIREVNEKLFF
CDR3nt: TGTGCCAGCAGTATCAGGGAGGTGAATGAAAAACTGTTTTTT

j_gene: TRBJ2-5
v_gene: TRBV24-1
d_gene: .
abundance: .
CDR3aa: CATSVLGGTQYF
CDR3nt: TGTGCCACCAGTGTCCTGGGAGGGACCCAGTACTTC

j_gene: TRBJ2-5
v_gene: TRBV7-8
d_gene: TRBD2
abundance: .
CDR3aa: CASSFRGGRQETQYF
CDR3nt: TGTGCCAGCAGCTTCCGGGGGGGCCGCCAAGAGACCCAGTACTTC

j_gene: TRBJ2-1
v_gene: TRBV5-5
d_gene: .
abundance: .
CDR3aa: CASRQLLAQFF
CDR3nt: TGTGCCAGCAGACAGCTCCTGGCGCAGTTCTTC

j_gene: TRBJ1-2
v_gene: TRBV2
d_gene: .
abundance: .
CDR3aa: CASSPNRSGYTF
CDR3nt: TGTGCCAGCAGTCCAAACAGGAGTGGCTACACCTTC

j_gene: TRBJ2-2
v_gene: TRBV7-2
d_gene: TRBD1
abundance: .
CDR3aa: CASSSTGGTGELFF
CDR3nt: TGTGCCAGCAGCTCGACAGGGGGCACCGGGGAGCTGTTTTTT

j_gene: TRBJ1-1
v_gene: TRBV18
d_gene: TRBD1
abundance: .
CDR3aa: CASSPGQATEAFF
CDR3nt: TGTGCCAGCTCACCTGGACAGGCGACTGAAGCTTTCTTT

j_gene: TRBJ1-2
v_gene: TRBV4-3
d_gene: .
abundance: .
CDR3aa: CASSQGQPYGYTF
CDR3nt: TGCGCCAGCAGCCAAGGACAGCCCTATGGCTACACCTTC

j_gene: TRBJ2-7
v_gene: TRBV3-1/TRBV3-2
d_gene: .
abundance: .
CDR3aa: CASSQESGEVYEQYF
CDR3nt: TGTGCCAGCAGCCAAGAATCGGGAGAAGTCTACGAGCAGTACTTC

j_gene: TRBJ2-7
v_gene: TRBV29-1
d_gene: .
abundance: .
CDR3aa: CSVVQGSGSYEQYF
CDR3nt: TGCAGCGTTGTCCAGGGATCTGGATCCTACGAGCAGTACTTC

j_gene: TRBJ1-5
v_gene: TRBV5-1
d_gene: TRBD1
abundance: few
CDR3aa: CASRWTGEEFSGYQPQHF
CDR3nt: TGCGCCAGCAGATGGACAGGGGAGGAATTTAGTGGGTATCAGCCCCAGCATTTT

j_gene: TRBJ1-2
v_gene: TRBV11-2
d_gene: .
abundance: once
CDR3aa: CASLRGGGYTF
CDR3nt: TGTGCCAGCCTACGGGGGGGCGGCTACACCTTC

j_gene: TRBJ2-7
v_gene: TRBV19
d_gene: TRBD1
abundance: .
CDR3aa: CASSIRDRGGEQYF
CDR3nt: TGTGCCAGTAGTATCCGGGACAGGGGAGGCGAGCAGTACTTC

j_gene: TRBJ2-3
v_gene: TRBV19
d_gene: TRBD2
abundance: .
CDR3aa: CASTSGGGTDTQYF
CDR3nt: TGTGCCAGTACTAGCGGGGGGGGAACAGATACGCAGTATTTT

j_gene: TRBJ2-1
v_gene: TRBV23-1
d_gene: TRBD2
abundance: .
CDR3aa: CASSQSDGTSINEQFF
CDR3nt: TGCGCCAGCAGTCAATCGGACGGGACTAGCATCAATGAGCAGTTCTTC

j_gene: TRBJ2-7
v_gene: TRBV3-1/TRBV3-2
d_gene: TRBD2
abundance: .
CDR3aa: CASSPQRGGREQYF
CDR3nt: TGTGCCAGCAGCCCCCAGCGGGGGGGCCGCGAGCAGTACTTC

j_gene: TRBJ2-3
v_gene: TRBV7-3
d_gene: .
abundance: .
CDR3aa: CASSLYRTVTDTQYF
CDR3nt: TGTGCCAGCAGCTTATATCGGACAGTTACAGATACGCAGTATTTT

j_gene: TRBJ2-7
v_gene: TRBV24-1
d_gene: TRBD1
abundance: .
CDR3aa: CATSPRGPPYEQYF
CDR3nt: TGTGCCACCAGCCCTAGGGGGCCCCCCTACGAGCAGTACTTC

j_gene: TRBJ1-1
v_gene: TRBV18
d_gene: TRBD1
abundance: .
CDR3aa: CASSPGTGAMNTEAFF
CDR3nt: TGTGCCAGCTCACCGGGGACAGGGGCCATGAACACTGAAGCTTTCTTT

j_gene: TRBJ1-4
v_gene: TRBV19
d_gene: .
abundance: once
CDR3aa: CASTGKDSRNEKLFF
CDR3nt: TGTGCCAGTACCGGGAAGGACAGTCGTAATGAAAAACTGTTTTTT

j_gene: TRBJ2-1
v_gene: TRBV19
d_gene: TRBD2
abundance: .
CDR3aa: CASSIDTGGRYNEQFF
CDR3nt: TGTGCCAGTAGTATAGATACGGGAGGGCGATACAATGAGCAGTTCTTC

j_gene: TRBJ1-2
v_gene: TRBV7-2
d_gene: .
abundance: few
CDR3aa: CASSLEGLDGYTF
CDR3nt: TGTGCCAGCAGCTTAGAGGGGTTGGATGGCTACACCTTC

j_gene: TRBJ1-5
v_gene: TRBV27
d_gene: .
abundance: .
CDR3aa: CASSPRASNQPQHF
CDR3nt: TGTGCCAGCAGTCCTCGCGCTAGCAATCAGCCCCAGCATTTT